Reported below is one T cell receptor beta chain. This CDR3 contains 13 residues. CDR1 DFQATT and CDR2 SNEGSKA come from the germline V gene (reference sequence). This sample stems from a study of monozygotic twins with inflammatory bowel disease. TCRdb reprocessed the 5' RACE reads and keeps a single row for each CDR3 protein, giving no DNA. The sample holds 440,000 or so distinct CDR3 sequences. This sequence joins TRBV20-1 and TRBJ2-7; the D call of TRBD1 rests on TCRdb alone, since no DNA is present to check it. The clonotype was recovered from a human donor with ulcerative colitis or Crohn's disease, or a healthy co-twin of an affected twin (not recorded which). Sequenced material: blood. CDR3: CSARVDGTYEQYF.